The sequence of this TCR beta chain was determined in a study of shared clonotypes between healthy human individuals. Study conclusions and caveats: Sequencing depth was predicted to influence how clonotypes are shared among donors.

Germline V gives CDR1 MNHNS, CDR2 SASEGT. Between the trimmed V and J ends, which lost 8 bases and 0 bases, there was a span of 8 bases. The CDR3 is 13 amino acids. The authors ran the assay at deep level. The assay was immunoSEQ multiplex PCR, and TCRdb's table has in-frame clones only and misses some. The sample lists fewer than 600,000 clones, around 74% occurring once. Remarks on this clone: Its antigen is still unknown.

This TCR was sampled from a woman aged 40 to 50 in good health. Some clones in this sample may be carry-over from other donors' samples. Sequencing input: PBMCs. The chain couples TRBV6-1 to TRBJ1-3, with D maybe TRBD1 (5 bases). The CDR3 protein is CASDSSSGNTIYF. In DNA form, the CDR3 reads TGTGCCAGCGACAGCTCCTCTGGAAACACCATATATTTT.